The rows below give T cell receptor beta chains drawn from one sample of a study of cytomegalovirus exposure and HLA in healthy donors. Measured with immunoSEQ multiplex PCR; TCRdb has only the in-frame clones, and not every one. The sample holds 150,000 to 200,000 clones; over 80% are singletons and the top ten take about 2.3%. The source material was PBMCs. These receptors were taken from a man aged 30-40 years in good health and CMV-seropositive. Each CDR3 is given with its conserved first and last residue. Each record gives: J gene, D gene, V gene, clone size, CDR3 DNA, CDR3 protein. D genes are given only for firm matches. Rows may omit the clone size; those that give it use once, few, many or a size class.

>TRBJ2-5|TRBD2|TRBV18|.
TGTGCCAGCTCACCCCGATGGACTAGCGGGGGGAACCAAGAGACCCAGTACTTC
CASSPRWTSGGNQETQYF
>TRBJ1-4|TRBD1|TRBV5-5|.
TGTGCCAGCAGCTTGGGCCACAGGGGGCTAAACGAAAAACTGTTTTTT
CASSLGHRGLNEKLFF
>TRBJ2-7|TRBD2|TRBV30|.
TGTGCCTGGAGTGTGGCGGGGGGACCAACCTACGAGCAGTACTTC
CAWSVAGGPTYEQYF
>TRBJ2-3|.|TRBV7-2|.
TGTGCCAGCAGATGGGGGGTCACAGATACGCAGTATTTT
CASRWGVTDTQYF
>TRBJ2-2|.|TRBV10-1|.
TGCGCCAGCAGTGACATGGCGCGGGACACCGGGGAGCTGTTTTTT
CASSDMARDTGELFF
>TRBJ1-6|TRBD1|TRBV7-9|.
TGTGCCAGCAGCTTAGTTACAGGGGGATATTCACCCCTCCACTTT
CASSLVTGGYSPLHF
>TRBJ1-5|TRBD1|TRBV2|many
TGTGCCAGCAGCGAAAGGGGGACAGGGGGTAATCAGCCCCAGCATTTT
CASSERGTGGNQPQHF
>TRBJ2-7|.|TRBV7-9|.
TGTGCCAGCAGCTTCCCCCGGTGGGGGGGCTCTATCTACGAGCAGTACTTC
CASSFPRWGGSIYEQYF
>TRBJ2-7|.|TRBV7-9|.
TGTGCCAGCAGCTTAGAGGTGGGGGGACTCGCCTACGAGCAGTACTTC
CASSLEVGGLAYEQYF
>TRBJ2-7|TRBD1|TRBV19|.
TGTGCCAGTAGTGCCCGGGACAGTCTCGGCTCTAGCGAGCAGTACTTC
CASSARDSLGSSEQYF
>TRBJ1-1|.|TRBV14|.
TGTGCCAGCAGCTACAGAACAAACACTGAAGCTTTCTTT
CASSYRTNTEAFF
>TRBJ2-5|.|TRBV7-2|.
TGTGCCAGCAGCTTAGTTCCCAGGGGAAGGTACCAAGAGACCCAGTACTTC
CASSLVPRGRYQETQYF
>TRBJ1-5|TRBD1|TRBV4-1|.
TGCGCCAGCAGCCTCGGGTCCGGGACAGGGATAGTGGATGATCAGCCCCAGCATTTT
CASSLGSGTGIVDDQPQHF
>TRBJ2-6|.|TRBV19|few
TGTGCCAGACAGGGATTCGGAGCTCTTAGCTCTGGGGCCAACGTCCTGACTTTC
CARQGFGALSSGANVLTF
>TRBJ2-2|.|TRBV5-6|.
TGTGCCAGCAGCTTGGCTTTCGCAGGGGACACCGGGGAGCTGTTTTTT
CASSLAFAGDTGELFF
>TRBJ2-7|.|TRBV30|.
TGTGCCTGGAGTGTACTTGGAGGATCCTACGAGCAGTACTTC
CAWSVLGGSYEQYF
>TRBJ2-7|TRBD2|TRBV7-8|.
TGTGCCAGCAGCTCACGGACTAGAGGTTCCTACGAGCAGTACTTC
CASSSRTRGSYEQYF
>TRBJ2-1|TRBD2|TRBV5-1|.
TGCGCCAGCAGCTTGGCCTCCGGGGGGGCCTACAATGAGCAGTTCTTC
CASSLASGGAYNEQFF
>TRBJ2-7|.|TRBV4-3|once
TGCGCCAGCAGCCAAGACAGTACCCTCTACGAGCAGTACTTC
CASSQDSTLYEQYF
>TRBJ2-5|.|TRBV7-9|once
TGTGCCAGCAGCTCCGAACGACGAGGCCGAGAAGAGACCCAGTACTTC
CASSSERRGREETQYF
>TRBJ2-1|TRBD2|TRBV7-3|.
TGTGCCAGCAGCTTAAACGGGGGGGGACTAGCGGGGGCTGCGGGAAATGAGCAGTTCTTC
CASSLNGGGLAGAAGNEQFF
>TRBJ2-7|TRBD2|TRBV5-6|.
TGTGCCAGCAGCCCCGGACTAGCATCATACGAGCAGTACTTC
CASSPGLASYEQYF
>TRBJ2-2|TRBD1|TRBV7-6|.
TGTGCCAGCAGCGCAAACCAGGGGGCGACGAACACCGGGGAGCTGTTTTTT
CASSANQGATNTGELFF
>TRBJ1-1|.|TRBV6-5|.
TGTGCCAGCAGTTACTTAGGGGAGGCCACTGAAGCTTTCTTT
CASSYLGEATEAFF
>TRBJ2-3|TRBD2|TRBV2|.
TGTGCCAGCAGTGAAGCGATGGAGGTTTTGGGACTAGAGACAGATACGCAGTATTTT
CASSEAMEVLGLETDTQYF
>TRBJ2-5|.|TRBV7-8|.
TGTGCCAGCAGCCGAGGACGGCCAGGGTCCTTTCAAGAGACCCAGTACTTC
CASSRGRPGSFQETQYF
>TRBJ1-2|TRBD1|TRBV4-2|.
TGTGCCAGCAGCCAACTTCCGGGACAGGGGTTTCTTGGCTACACCTTC
CASSQLPGQGFLGYTF
>TRBJ2-7|.|TRBV19|.
TGTGCCAGTAGTATAGTCAGGACAGCGGTCTACGAGCAGTACTTC
CASSIVRTAVYEQYF
>TRBJ1-5|.|TRBV27|.
TGTGCCAGCAGTTTGTATTCGGATCAGCCCCAGCATTTT
CASSLYSDQPQHF
>TRBJ2-7|.|TRBV2|.
TGTGCCAGCCTCGATCAGGGAAGGGCTTACGAGCAGTACTTC
CASLDQGRAYEQYF
>TRBJ2-1|TRBD2|TRBV10-1|.
TGCGCCAGCAGCCACGGGACTAGCGGGGACCCCAATGAGCAGTTCTTC
CASSHGTSGDPNEQFF
>TRBJ1-3|.|TRBV5-4|.
TGTGCCAGCAGCTTGGCAGGGTCTCGAAACACCATATATTTT
CASSLAGSRNTIYF
>TRBJ1-1|.|TRBV6-5|.
TGTGCCAGCAGTCGGAGGCTTGAAGCTTTCTTT
CASSRRLEAFF
>TRBJ2-7|.|TRBV6-6|once
TGTGCCAGCAGTTACGGCAGGGGTCCCTACGAGCAGTACTTC
CASSYGRGPYEQYF
>TRBJ1-3|.|TRBV4-3|.
TGCGCCAGCAGCCAGTCCCCGGGCAGGGGTACTCGAGACACCATATATTTT
CASSQSPGRGTRDTIYF
>TRBJ1-3|.|TRBV9|.
TGTGCCAGCAGCGGACAGGCTGGAAACACCATATATTTT
CASSGQAGNTIYF
>TRBJ2-4|TRBD1|TRBV4-1|few
TGCGCCAGCAGCCAAGATGGCAGGGGGTACCTAAACATTCAGTACTTC
CASSQDGRGYLNIQYF
>TRBJ2-7|.|TRBV2|.
TGTGCCAGCAGCGTAGACAGCCACTACGAGCAGTACTTC
CASSVDSHYEQYF
>TRBJ2-3|TRBD2|TRBV9|.
TGTGCCAGCAGCGTAGAGCGGGGGGGCCTCGTAGATACGCAGTATTTT
CASSVERGGLVDTQYF